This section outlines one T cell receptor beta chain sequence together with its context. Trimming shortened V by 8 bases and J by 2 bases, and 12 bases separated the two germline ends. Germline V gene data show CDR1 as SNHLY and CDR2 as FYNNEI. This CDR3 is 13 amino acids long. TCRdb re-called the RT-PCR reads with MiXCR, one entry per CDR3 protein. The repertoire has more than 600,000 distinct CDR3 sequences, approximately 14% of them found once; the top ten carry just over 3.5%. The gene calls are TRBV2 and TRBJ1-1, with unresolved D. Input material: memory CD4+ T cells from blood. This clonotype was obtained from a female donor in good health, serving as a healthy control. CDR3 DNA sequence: TGTGCCAGCCACCATGCAGGTAACACTGAAGCTTTCTTT. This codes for CASHHAGNTEAFF.